The 18 T cell receptor beta chains listed next were all sequenced from one sample in a study of T cell repertoires in cytomegalovirus infection (dated by TCRdb to about 2019). No antigen is known for these receptors. Sequencing was performed on an Illumina HiSeq 1500. The public reads were reanalyzed by TCRdb: fastp trimming at Q25, MiXCR alignment, in-frame beta chains only. CDR3 protein sequences are deduplicated, and each keeps its most common genes and DNA. This sample has 57,000 or so distinct CDR3 sequences in its table, and about a third of those were observed once. Together, the top ten hold nearly 70% of the sample. Sequencing input: PBMCs, sequenced either directly or after in vitro stimulation (not recorded which). These receptors were taken from a human donor in good health (CMV status not recorded). Some clones in this sample may be carry-over from other donors' samples.

This clonotype has ten or more counts. The chain couples TRBV7-2 to TRBJ1-1; D remains ambiguous. CDR3 length equals 14 residues. The V gene lost 5 bases and the J gene lost 1 base, with 11 bases spanning the gap. Germline CDR1 SGHTA, CDR2 FQGNSA. The CDR3 nucleotides read TGTGCCAGCAGCCCCTGGGCGGGGAACACTGAAGCTTTCTTT. Translated, it gives CASSPWAGNTEAFF.

This sequence joins TRBV5-1 and TRBJ1-1; D is perhaps TRBD1 (5 bases). The length of the CDR3 is 14 residues. The germline gives CDR1 SGHRS, CDR2 YFSETQ. V was clipped by 0 bases and J by 3 bases, with 9 bases between them. CDR3 DNA sequence: TGCGCCAGCAGCTTGGACGCAGGGTACACTGAAGCTTTCTTT. Translating it yields CASSLDAGYTEAFF.

This clonotype was picked up many times. The chain uses TRBV7-8 and TRBJ1-6; possibly TRBD1 for D (6 bases). CDR1 is SGHVS and CDR2 is FQNEAQ in the germline V gene. The CDR3 spans 18 residues. With 2 bases removed from V and 9 bases from J, the gap between germline ends came to 23 bases. CDR3 loop: CASSLRTTGPGLSSPLHF. Written as DNA, the CDR3 is TGTGCCAGCAGCTTACGAACCACAGGGCCCGGTCTGAGTTCACCCCTCCACTTT.

The table lists this clonotype with a few counts. The CDR3 DNA is TGCAGTGCTAGAGATCCGGCGGGCAGCACAGATACGCAGTATTTT. It yields the protein CSARDPAGSTDTQYF. This rearrangement joins TRBV20-1 to TRBJ2-3; D perhaps matches TRBD2 (5 bases). Germline V gene lookup returns CDR1 DFQATT and CDR2 SNEGSKA (reference sequence). The length of the CDR3 is 15 residues. Trimming removed 0 bases from V and 0 bases from J, with 10 bases in between.

The chain joins TRBV12-5 to TRBJ2-3, with D perhaps matching TRBD1 or TRBD2 (5 bases each). Trimming pared 3 bases from V and 4 bases from J, leaving 8 bases between. Germline V gene sequence: CDR1 LGHNT, CDR2 FRNRAP. The CDR3 has 13 amino acids. The CDR3 here is CASGFGGPDTQYF. CDR3 nucleotide sequence: TGTGCTAGTGGTTTTGGGGGACCAGATACGCAGTATTTT.

This clonotype has just a few counts. This chain joins TRBV10-3 and TRBJ1-1; 7 bases line up with TRBD1. CDR1 and CDR2 from the germline V gene are ENHRY and SYGVKD. J lost 7 bases, V lost 5 bases, and 7 bases had no gene match. CDR3 length: 13 residues. The CDR3 spells CAISTTGEGEAFF. CDR3 nucleotides: TGTGCCATCAGTACAACAGGGGAGGGTGAAGCTTTCTTT.

Only a few counts were recorded for this clonotype. The chain carries TRBV11-2 and TRBJ2-7; a possible D gene is TRBD2 (5 bases). From germline, CDR1 is SGHAT and CDR2 FQNNGV. With 3 bases removed from V and 3 bases from J, the gap between germline ends came to 12 bases. The CDR3 totals 14 residues. The CDR3 here is CASSFTRPHYEQYF. The CDR3 nucleotides are TGTGCCAGCAGCTTTACTAGACCCCACTACGAGCAGTACTTC.

The chain joins TRBV7-6 to TRBJ1-5, with unresolved D. From germline, CDR1 is SGHVS and CDR2 FNYEAQ. Trimming took 2 bases from V and 7 from J, leaving 9 bases between them. CDR3 length: 13 amino acids. The CDR3 reads CASSLYAGQPQHF. The DNA of the CDR3 is TGTGCCAGCAGCTTATACGCTGGCCAGCCCCAGCATTTT.

The rearrangement links TRBV5-1 to TRBJ2-3, with unresolved D. Looked up from germline, CDR1 is SGHRS and CDR2 is YFSETQ. The CDR3 runs to 17 residues. The V end lost 4 bases, the J end lost 3 bases, and 21 bases lay between the germline ends. This CDR3 is CASSLFNGVTRTDTQYF. For the CDR3, the DNA is TGCGCCAGCAGCCTGTTTAACGGAGTAACCCGAACAGATACGCAGTATTTT.

In this sample, this clonotype turned up many times. The chain employs TRBV7-2 and TRBJ2-7, with D unclear. Germline V gene data show CDR1 as SGHTA and CDR2 as FQGNSA. The CDR3 runs to 13 residues. V lost 2 bases and J 0 bases, leaving 5 bases between the germline ends. This CDR3 is CASSLWVSYEQYF. CDR3 bases: TGTGCCAGCAGCTTATGGGTCTCCTACGAGCAGTACTTC.

This chain joins TRBV2 and TRBJ2-5; D gene unclear. Germline V lookup: CDR1 SNHLY, CDR2 FYNNEI. V was trimmed by 7 bases and J by 5 bases, leaving 20 bases between them. CDR3 size: 15 residues. CDR3 nucleotides: TGTGCCAGCAAGTTTAAGGAGTTTTTGGCGGAGACCCAGTACTTC. This sequence encodes CASKFKEFLAETQYF.

This clonotype was counted many times. V usage is TRBV6-1 and J usage is TRBJ2-5; D tentatively reads TRBD1 or TRBD2 (5 bases each). Germline V lookup: CDR1 MNHNS, CDR2 SASEGT. Deletions cut 6 bases from V and 5 bases from J, with 13 bases between. This CDR3 is built from 13 residues. DNA for the CDR3: TGTGCCAGCAGGGGGGACGGCGGTGAGACCCAGTACTTC. Translation gives CASRGDGGETQYF.

This clonotype turned up a few times. This chain connects TRBV7-8 to TRBJ2-5; the match to TRBD2 covers 11 bases. CDR1 is SGHVS, CDR2 FQNEAQ, per germline. Trimming at V came to 1 base and at J to 2 bases, leaving 6 bases not matched to a gene. This CDR3 contains 17 residues. CDR3 nucleotides: TGTGCCAGCAGCTTAGTTATTCCTAGCGGGGGGCAAGAGACCCAGTACTTC. Protein: CASSLVIPSGGQETQYF.

The chain couples TRBV29-1 to TRBJ2-1; the match to TRBD2 covers 12 bases. The trim removed 7 bases at V and 13 bases at J, leaving 20 bases unmatched. CDR1 is SQVTM, CDR2 ANQGSEA, per germline. The CDR3 runs 16 residues. The CDR3 region has the DNA TGCAGCGCCCCCGGGACAGGAAGAGGACTAGCGGGAATACAGTTCTTC. This codes for CSAPGTGRGLAGIQFF.

V is TRBV29-1 and J is TRBJ2-2; D is ambiguous. V shed 4 bases and J shed 2 bases, with 11 bases lying between them. Germline V gives CDR1 SQVTM, CDR2 ANQGSEA. CDR3 length: 14 amino acids. In DNA form, the CDR3 reads TGCAGCGTTGTCTTCCGCGACAACACCGGGGAGCTGTTTTTT. It is translated as CSVVFRDNTGELFF.

The chain combines TRBV29-1 with TRBJ1-2; D gene ambiguous. The ends were cut back, 4 bases at V and 3 bases at J, with 6 bases in the middle. CDR3 length equals 11 residues. Looked up from germline, CDR1 is SQVTM and CDR2 is ANQGSEA. CDR3 sequence (DNA): TGCAGCGTTGTGAGGGACTATGGCTACACCTTC. This translates into CSVVRDYGYTF.

The rearrangement joins TRBV6-2 or TRBV6-3 to TRBJ1-5; 10 nucleotides agree with TRBD1. The CDR3 is made up of 15 amino acids. From germline, CDR1 is MNHEY and CDR2 SVGEGT. V gave up 5 bases and J gave up 5 bases; unmatched junction bases: 6. Here the CDR3 reads CASSQGQGRDQPQHF. The CDR3 coding sequence is TGTGCCAGCAGTCAGGGACAGGGGAGGGATCAGCCCCAGCATTTT.

This clonotype has just a few counts. V and J are TRBV5-6 and TRBJ1-1; D unclear. This CDR3 contains 13 residues. Germline CDR1 reads SGHDT; CDR2 reads YYEEEE. Trimming removed 1 base from V and 3 bases from J, with 7 bases in between. CDR3: CASSLSVDTEAFF. The DNA of the CDR3 is TGTGCCAGCAGCTTGTCCGTCGACACTGAAGCTTTCTTT.